The clone carrying this T cell receptor beta chain was seen a few times. Its antigen is not identified. TCRdb recomputed calls from the PCR reads with MiXCR, one row per CDR3 protein. The sample holds about 86,000 distinct CDR3 sequences, roughly 25% seen once. The V gene lost 6 bases and the J gene lost 2 bases, with 17 bases spanning the gap. Looked up from germline, CDR1 is MNHNS and CDR2 is SASEGT. The CDR3 is 15 residues long. The sorting of naive CD8 T cells used the CD8+CD4-CCR7+CD45RA+ phenotype. The source of the sample is a study of molecular identifiers for immune sequencing clone quantification. The study's findings and limits: Clones exceeding 20 RNA copies carried over 99% of effector molecules but under 1% of naive-cell molecules.

The chain is built from TRBV6-1 and TRBJ2-7, with D perhaps assigned TRBD1 or TRBD2 (5 bases each). This clonotype was sampled from a human donor in good health. Some libraries in this study had Jurkat cell RNA spiked in. The sequenced material came from naive CD8+ T cells from blood, with Jurkat cell RNA spiked in. Subset here: FACS-sorted CD8+CD4-CCR7+CD45RA+ naive T cells. CDR3 bases: TGTGCCAGCAGGGTACGGGTCATGGGACCCTACGAGCAGTACTTC. Translated: CASRVRVMGPYEQYF.